The next 13 T cell receptor beta chains were all read from a single sample in a study of T cell repertoires in cytomegalovirus infection. These receptors have no known antigen. TCRdb re-analysed the reads in MiXCR, keeping a single row per CDR3 protein. The repertoire holds hundreds of thousands of distinct CDR3 sequences, with roughly 36% as singletons. This sample comprised cultured PBMCs, obtained from culture after CMV antigen stimulation. The receptors were gathered from a human donor in good health (CMV status not recorded). Some clones in this sample may be carry-over from other donors' samples.

This clonotype was observed many times. The chain joins TRBV7-2 to TRBJ1-1; D gene uncertain. Trimming pared 3 bases from V and 2 bases from J, leaving 10 bases between. Per the germline V gene, CDR1 is SGHTA and CDR2 is FQGNSA. This CDR3 region has 14 residues. In DNA form, the CDR3 reads TGTGCCAGCAGCTTCAAAGGCTACAACACTGAAGCTTTCTTT. Protein: CASSFKGYNTEAFF.

The rearrangement joins TRBV19 to TRBJ1-5; 8 bases are a match to TRBD1. CDR1 and CDR2 from the germline V gene are LNHDA and SQIVND (reference sequence). V trimming: 5 bases; J trimming: 2 bases; junction bases outside the gene matches: 17. This CDR3 has 19 amino acids. CDR3: CASSPRQGNIQLGNQPQHF. CDR3 nucleotide sequence: TGTGCCAGTAGTCCCCGACAGGGGAATATCCAATTAGGCAATCAGCCCCAGCATTTT.

This clonotype was picked up a small number of times. The chain employs TRBV4-1 and TRBJ1-2; maybe TRBD1 (5 bases). There are 16 residues in the CDR3. Germline-derived CDR1 and CDR2 are MGHRA and YSYEKL. Trimming pared 1 base from V and 4 bases from J, leaving 16 bases between. DNA for the CDR3: TGCGCCAGCAGCCAAGCCGGATTTACAGGCTTCTATGGCTACACCTTC. Translating it yields CASSQAGFTGFYGYTF.

The V call is TRBV4-3, the J call TRBJ2-5; 11 nucleotides align to TRBD2. The V and J ends lost 3 bases and 6 bases, in that order; junction bases with no gene match: 12. The CDR3 has 17 amino acids. CDR1 is LGHNA and CDR2 is YSLEER in the germline V gene. The CDR3 region has the DNA TGCGCCAGCAGCCAGGACTATACTAGCGGGAGTTGGAAGACCCAGTACTTC. Its translation is CASSQDYTSGSWKTQYF.

There are a few counts of this clonotype. V gene TRBV6-6 combines with J gene TRBJ2-1; 9 nucleotides align to TRBD2. This CDR3 spans 15 amino acids. Looked up from germline, CDR1 is MNHNY and CDR2 is SVGAGI (reference sequence). With 5 bases clipped from V and 2 bases from J, the junction kept 4 bases outside the gene matches. CDR3 sequence reads: CASSRIAGAYNEQFF. The CDR3 nucleotides read TGTGCCAGCAGTCGTATAGCGGGGGCCTACAATGAGCAGTTCTTC.

The rearrangement joins TRBV5-1 to TRBJ2-5, with D perhaps matching TRBD2 (8 bases). Germline-derived CDR1 and CDR2 are SGHRS and YFSETQ. This CDR3 has 17 residues. Trimming shortened V by 4 bases and J by 4 bases, and 23 bases separated the two germline ends. The CDR3 DNA is TGCGCCAGCAGCCGACAGGGACCGGGACTAGTGGGAGAGACCCAGTACTTC. This sequence encodes CASSRQGPGLVGETQYF.

The chain uses TRBV7-3 and TRBJ1-4; D may be TRBD1 (5 bases). Trimming took off 3 bases at V and 8 bases at J, with 10 bases between the two ends. Germline V gene data show CDR1 as SGHTA and CDR2 as FQGTGA. The CDR3 runs 13 residues. The CDR3 nucleotides read TGTGCCAGCAGCTTGGGGCAGCCAGAAAAACTGTTTTTT. Protein sequence: CASSLGQPEKLFF.

J is TRBJ1-3 and V is TRBV30; D is unclear. The CDR3 runs to 13 residues. Germline CDR1 and CDR2: GTSNPN and SVGIG (reference sequence). CDR3 DNA sequence: TGTGCGCTCCCCGGCGCCTCTGGAAACACCATATATTTT. This codes for CALPGASGNTIYF.

This clonotype has a handful of counts. The V gene is TRBV12-3 or TRBV12-4, the J gene TRBJ1-6; D perhaps matches TRBD1 (5 bases). V gave up 5 bases and J gave up 10 bases, with 21 bases separating them. CDR3 length: 16 residues. The CDR3 here is CASSRSVGRLGSPLHF. DNA of the CDR3: TGTGCCAGCAGTCGCTCGGTGGGGCGGTTGGGATCACCCCTCCACTTT.

The sample holds many counts of this clonotype. This chain joins TRBV7-6 and TRBJ1-4; 9 bases agree with TRBD1. Germline lookup yields CDR1 SGHVS and CDR2 FNYEAQ. Trimming cost V 4 bases and J 4 bases; bases outside gene matches: 10. The CDR3 runs to 17 residues. The CDR3 nucleotides are TGTGCCAGCAGCTACAACCCAGGACAGGGGAATAATGAAAAACTGTTTTTT. Its protein is CASSYNPGQGNNEKLFF.

This clonotype showed up just a few times. The chain couples TRBV7-2 to TRBJ2-7; the D gene could be TRBD1 or TRBD2 (5 bases each). Per the germline V gene, CDR1 is SGHTA and CDR2 is FQGNSA. The V end lost 3 bases, the J end lost 4 bases, and 13 bases lay between the germline ends. This CDR3 region has 14 residues. The CDR3 DNA reads as TGTGCCAGCAGCTTTACCGGGGCGAATTACGAGCAGTACTTC. The encoded protein is CASSFTGANYEQYF.

This clonotype was detected a few times. The chain uses TRBV20-1 and TRBJ2-5; D gene ambiguous. The CDR3 loop spans 12 amino acids. Germline lookup yields CDR1 DFQATT and CDR2 SNEGSKA (reference sequence). Trimming took off 3 bases at V and 1 base at J, with 6 bases between the two ends. The CDR3 here is CSASGVQETQYF. CDR3 in DNA: TGCAGTGCTAGTGGCGTCCAAGAGACCCAGTACTTC.

There are a few counts of this clonotype. The V gene is TRBV12-3 or TRBV12-4, the J gene TRBJ2-7; D possibly corresponds to TRBD1 (6 bases). Deletions cut 6 bases from V and 5 bases from J, with 11 bases between. The CDR3 consists of 12 residues. The CDR3 protein is CASSPRTDEQYF. CDR3 bases: TGTGCCAGCAGCCCCCGGACAGACGAGCAGTACTTC.